Listed below are T cell receptor beta chains from one sample, sequenced in a study of neoadjuvant nivolumab and ipilimumab in lung cancer. Clones were sequenced by immunoSEQ multiplex PCR, and TCRdb holds only the in-frame ones, with some missing. The sample lists approximately 140 clones; 91% were seen once. Sequencing used tumor tissue, obtained before neoadjuvant nivolumab, alone or with ipilimumab. These receptors came from an adult with non-small cell lung cancer. CDR3s include the opening cysteine and the closing phenylalanine or tryptophan. Each record gives: J gene, D gene, clone size, V gene, CDR3 DNA, CDR3 protein. The D gene is left open where the match is weak. A row's size may be missing; if present it is once, few, many or a size class.

TRBJ1-6,NA,once,TRBV4-2,TGTGCCAGCAGCCAAGACCCGACACTCGGATCTTCACCCCTCCACTTT,CASSQDPTLGSSPLHF
TRBJ2-7,NA,NA,TRBV4-1,TGCGCCAGCAGCCAAGTACCCGACTACGAGCAGTACTTC,CASSQVPDYEQYF
TRBJ2-1,TRBD1,NA,TRBV10-1,TGCGCCAGCAGTGCCGGACAGGGTGGGTGGGCCCCCCAGTTCTTC,CASSAGQGGWAPQFF
TRBJ2-3,NA,NA,TRBV7-6,TGTGCCAGCAGCCAGACTGACAACACAGATACGCAGTATTTT,CASSQTDNTDTQYF
TRBJ1-1,NA,NA,TRBV7-9,TGTGCCAGCAGCTTTTTAAGGGATCGCACTGAAGCTTTCTTT,CASSFLRDRTEAFF
TRBJ2-7,NA,NA,TRBV29-1,TGCAGCGTTGAGGGGGAGCACTACGAGCAGTACTTC,CSVEGEHYEQYF
TRBJ2-6,NA,NA,TRBV11-2,TGTGCCAGCAGCTTTTCTACAGGGTATGGGGCCAACGTCCTGACTTTC,CASSFSTGYGANVLTF
TRBJ2-7,TRBD1,NA,TRBV5-6,TGTGCCAGCAGCTTGGTAGGGACAGGCCACGAGCAGTACTTC,CASSLVGTGHEQYF
TRBJ1-4,NA,NA,TRBV7-9,TGTGCCAGCAGCTTAGAGGTTCGTTCTAATGAAAAACTGTTTTTT,CASSLEVRSNEKLFF
TRBJ2-5,NA,NA,TRBV20-1,TGCAGCGCTCAAGGAGGAGAGACCCAGTACTTC,CSAQGGETQYF
TRBJ1-2,NA,NA,TRBV5-5,TGTGCCAGCAGCCATGCCCAGGAATTGGATGGCTACACCTTC,CASSHAQELDGYTF
TRBJ1-1,NA,NA,TRBV7-7,TGTGCCAGCAGCCCGCACTTAGAGGCGGCTGAAGCTTTCTTT,CASSPHLEAAEAFF
TRBJ2-7,NA,once,TRBV29-1,TGCAGCGCTGAGACAAACCTACGCGAGCAGTACTTC,CSAETNLREQYF
TRBJ1-1,NA,NA,TRBV10-1,TGCGCCAGCAGTCCGGACAGACAGAGAATGAACACTGAAGCTTTCTTT,CASSPDRQRMNTEAFF
TRBJ1-1,TRBD1,NA,TRBV6-5,TGTGCCAGCAGTGCGGGGACAGGGCCCACTGAAGCTTTCTTT,CASSAGTGPTEAFF
TRBJ1-1,TRBD1,NA,TRBV9,TGTGCCAGCAGCGTAGGGGACAGGGGGGGGAACACTGAAGCTTTCTTT,CASSVGDRGGNTEAFF
TRBJ1-2,TRBD1,NA,TRBV4-1,TGCGCCAGCAGCCTCGGACAGGGAAAGAACTATGGCTACACCTTC,CASSLGQGKNYGYTF
TRBJ1-1,NA,NA,TRBV4-3,TGCGCCAGCAGCCAAGGGTCCTGGGACACTGAAGCTTTCTTT,CASSQGSWDTEAFF
TRBJ2-1,NA,NA,TRBV29-1,TGCAGCGTTGACGACGGCAGGGACAATGAGCAGTTCTTC,CSVDDGRDNEQFF